A single TCR beta chain is shown here with its context. These data come from a study of T cells after yellow fever vaccination. TCRdb reprocessed the 5' RACE reads with MiXCR, giving one entry per CDR3 protein. This table has about 300,000 distinct CDR3 sequences, 7.5% to 9% appearing once. The TCR comes from a man between 18 and 35 years old who received the YFV17D yellow fever vaccine. The sample was CD4+ T cells sorted from PBMCs, taken 5 days after the yellow fever booster vaccination.

The CDR3 bases are TGCGCCAGCAGCCAACTCCCAGGGCCACTACATGGCTACACCTTC. It is translated as CASSQLPGPLHGYTF. The V call is TRBV4-1, the J call TRBJ1-2, with D perhaps matching TRBD1 (5 bases). In germline, CDR1 is MGHRA, CDR2 YSYEKL. The CDR3 runs 15 residues. Between the trimmed V and J ends, which lost 2 bases and 6 bases, there was a span of 16 bases.